This TCR beta chain was retrieved from a study of identical twins. J gave up 3 bases and V 0 bases, and 3 bases lay outside the gene matches. This CDR3 region has 14 residues. CDR1 is SGHKS and CDR2 is YYEKEE in the germline V gene (reference sequence). It was template switching that added a universal primer site, and there were unique molecular identifiers on the cDNA. TCRdb independently ran MiXCR on the 5' RACE reads; one entry per CDR3 protein. The sample shows 550,000 to 700,000 distinct CDR3 sequences, about 20% of them seen only once. This clonotype was seen only a few times. These sequences were also reported in another study, on T cells expressing NK-cell markers. This second report adds: It was sorted CD3+CD56-NKG2C+, CD3+CD56+NKG2C- and CD3+CD56+NKG2C+ T cells that provided the TCR beta repertoires. In four donors, dominant clonotypes made up 28.3-60.1% of CD3+CD56-NKG2C+ cells.

Material: PBMCs. V gene TRBV5-5 combines with J gene TRBJ2-7; 7 nucleotides align to TRBD1. The sequence was collected from a woman aged 18 to 35 in good health. The CDR3 region has the DNA TGTGCCAGCAGCTTGGAAAACAGGGGCTACGAGCAGTACTTC. Amino acid sequence: CASSLENRGYEQYF.